The text below deals with one T cell receptor beta chain. The entry originates in a study of Ad26.COV2.S vaccination and SARS-CoV-2 variants. Treatment noted: roughly 19 received Ad26.COV2.S at low or high dose, single or two shots; roughly 5 received placebo; per-sample allocation not given. Day 63 after the first vaccine or placebo injection was the time point for sampling. Produced via immunoSEQ multiplex PCR; TCRdb's table is partial and in-frame only. The sample has roughly 380,000 clones, about 85% seen once. CDR1 is SGDLS and CDR2 is YYNGEE in the germline V gene. Trimming shortened V by 0 bases and J by 6 bases, and 16 bases separated the two germline ends. CDR3 size: 15 residues.

Here the sequenced sample was peripheral blood, taken in a trial of Ad26.COV2.S vaccine versus placebo. The rearrangement joins TRBV9 to TRBJ2-7; D may be TRBD1 or TRBD2 (5 bases each). This receptor was identified in a person between 18 and 60 years old who received the Ad26.COV2.S COVID-19 vaccine or a placebo. Here the CDR3 reads CASSVGLGTQAEQYF. Here the CDR3 DNA reads TGTGCCAGCAGCGTAGGATTAGGGACGCAGGCCGAGCAGTACTTC. Together with reference TRBV9 and TRBJ2-7, the CDR3 gives the full variable domain: DSGVTQTPKHLITATGQRVTLRCSPRSGDLSVYWYQQSLDQGLQFLIQYYNGEERAKGNILERFSAQQFPDLHSELNLSSLELGDSALYFCASSVGLGTQAEQYFGPGTRLTVT.